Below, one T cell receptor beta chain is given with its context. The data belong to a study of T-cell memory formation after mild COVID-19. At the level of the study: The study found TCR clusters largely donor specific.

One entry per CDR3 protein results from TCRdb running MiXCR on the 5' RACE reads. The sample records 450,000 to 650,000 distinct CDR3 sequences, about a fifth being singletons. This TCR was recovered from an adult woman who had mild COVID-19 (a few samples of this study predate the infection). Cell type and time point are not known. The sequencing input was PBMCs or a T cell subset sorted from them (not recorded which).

The CDR3 DNA follows: TGTGCCAGCAGTTACAATTCAAGGTACAGGCTAACTGGGGCCAACGTCCTGACTTTC. Translated, it gives CASSYNSRYRLTGANVLTF. The chain couples TRBV6-2 or TRBV6-3 to TRBJ2-6; TRBD1 might be the D (5 bases). This CDR3 comprises 19 residues. The germline gives CDR1 MNHEY, CDR2 SVGEGT. Trimming took 2 bases from V and 2 from J, leaving 19 bases between them.